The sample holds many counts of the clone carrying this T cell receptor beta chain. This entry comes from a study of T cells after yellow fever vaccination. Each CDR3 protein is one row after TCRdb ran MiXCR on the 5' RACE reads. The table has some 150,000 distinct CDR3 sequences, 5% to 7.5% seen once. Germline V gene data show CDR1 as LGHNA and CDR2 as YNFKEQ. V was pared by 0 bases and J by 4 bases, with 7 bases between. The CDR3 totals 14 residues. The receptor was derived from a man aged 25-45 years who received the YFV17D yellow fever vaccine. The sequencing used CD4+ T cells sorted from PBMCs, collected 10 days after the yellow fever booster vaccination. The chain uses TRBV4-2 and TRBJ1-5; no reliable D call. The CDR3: CASSQDGKNQPQHF. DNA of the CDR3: TGTGCCAGCAGCCAAGATGGCAAGAATCAGCCCCAGCATTTT.